The present entry profiles one T cell receptor (beta chain) with its context. The antigen this receptor binds is unknown. No much larger clone is present one base from it, and per-base qualities are unavailable. This entry belongs to a study of blood T cell repertoires in COVID-19 (dated by TCRdb to about 2020). Regarding the complete study: The collaborator samples originated in the United States, Italy and Spain and spanned the acute and convalescent phases of COVID-19. The material from the prospective study consisted of cDNA or gDNA derived from T cells, B-cell-depleted T cells, or PBMCs. Subjects who had been exposed to COVID-19, were actively infected with it, or had recovered from it provided the deeply sampled blood TCRbeta repertoires that made up the dataset. The repertoires were made available in a free public database intended to serve as a resource for research on the immune response to SARS-CoV-2. Samples came from the ongoing ImmuneRACE study (first 160 participants) plus 1,254 subjects from 6 global collaborators. Sample metadata almost always included a de-identified subject ID, COVID-19 status, age in years and sex. Where HLA class I and class II types were available, the types were taken from metadata supplied by the sample provider, not from assay-based typing.

Study-wide conclusions, independent of this receptor: How much clinical and demographic metadata was included differed by source and by participant, and the metadata was provided uncurated.

Each collaborating institution followed its own protocols to collect whole blood in K2EDTA tubes. For TCRbeta analysis, collaborators shipped samples as frozen whole blood, isolated PBMCs, or DNA extracted from either of those sample types. TCRbeta CDR3 regions were amplified from genomic DNA by means of the immunoSEQ Assay, a bias-controlled multiplex PCR. As for the original processing: The number of nucleated cells in each sample was estimated from the amplification of reference gene primers within the assay. Sequence reads were collapsed and filtered to measure the absolute abundance of every unique TCRbeta CDR3 rearrangement. For each sample, productive Simpson clonality was calculated as the square root of Simpson's diversity index across productive rearrangements. As stored in TCRdb, this immuneACCESS dataset retains in-frame rearrangements with V and J assigned. A fraction of the clones does not appear; measured against another copy, unresolved V genes explain less than half of the discrepancy, and the remainder lacks a known reason. V and J calls and clone size are as listed in that table; D and trimming were resolved from the DNA. In all, the sample holds some 94,000 clones, and about 89% of those were seen once. The top ten hold roughly 1.1% of the sample.

The CDR3 runs 13 residues from the cysteine to the phenylalanine. Kept here is only the CDR3 DNA, which spans 39 bases and is read in frame from base 1. CDR1 and CDR2 are drawn from the germline V gene: SNHLY, FYNNEI. V is cut back by 8 bases and J by 7 bases, with 7 bases in the junction unmatched. Sequences were obtained from peripheral blood. The rearrangement joined TRBV2 to TRBJ2-4; 8 central bases correspond to TRBD1. This TCR came from a human donor in a cohort sampled during active COVID-19. Read as DNA, the sequence is TGTGCCAGCGCCCGACAGGGGATGAACATTCAGTACTTC. Translated, it reads CASARQGMNIQYF. This CDR3, with the reference TRBV2 and TRBJ2-4 proteins standing in past its ends, gives the full variable domain EPEVTQTPSHQVTQMGQEVILRCVPISNHLYFYWYRQILGQKVEFLVSFYNNEISEKSEIFDDQFSVERPDGSNFTLKIRSTKLEDSAMYFCASARQGMNIQYFGAGTRLSVL.